These 14 T cell receptor beta chains originate from one sample sequenced in a study of OX40 agonist ivuxolimab in advanced cancers. Sequenced by immunoSEQ multiplex PCR; TCRdb stores in-frame clones only, minus some. The data contain roughly 60,000 clones, roughly 86% of them singletons. This material consisted of CD4+ or CD8+ T cells sorted from blood, taken in a trial of the OX40 agonist ivuxolimab. These receptors originate from an adult with an advanced solid tumor such as melanoma, head and neck, liver or kidney cancer.

Concerning this clone itself: Other DNA sequences in this specimen translate into the identical CDR3. The chain carries TRBV18 and TRBJ1-3, with a weak D call TRBD1 (5 bases). V dropped 3 bases and J dropped 2 bases, with 8 bases sitting between them. Germline V gives CDR1 KGHSH, CDR2 LQKENI. The CDR3 length is 14 residues. CDR3 DNA: TGTGCCAGCTCACCCCCGGGGGCTGGAAACACCATATATTTT. Its protein is CASSPPGAGNTIYF.

V usage is TRBV27 and J usage is TRBJ2-5; 8 bases align to TRBD2. V shed 4 bases, J shed 5 bases, and the junction held 3 bases outside the gene matches. The CDR3 contains 13 residues. From germline, CDR1 is MNHEY and CDR2 SMNVEV (reference sequence). CDR3 sequence (DNA): TGTGCCAGCAGTTACCGCGGGGGGGAGACCCAGTACTTC. Translation: CASSYRGGETQYF.

The chain carries TRBV6-5 and TRBJ1-2, with 7 bases aligning to TRBD1. The ends lost 10 bases at V and 2 bases at J; junction bases unmatched: 10. This CDR3 is 14 amino acids long. CDR1 is MNHEY and CDR2 is SVGAGI in the germline V gene. DNA for the CDR3: TGTGCCACCATGAGGGGACAGCCAAACTATGGCTACACCTTC. Translating gives CATMRGQPNYGYTF.

The chain joins TRBV7-3 to TRBJ1-1, with D hard to call. The V and J ends lost 2 bases and 4 bases respectively, with 8 bases between them. CDR3 length equals 13 residues. The V gene's germline CDR1 is SGHTA and CDR2 FQGTGA. CDR3 sequence (DNA): TGTGCCAGCAGCTTATGGGAGGCCACTGAAGCTTTCTTT. Amino acid sequence: CASSLWEATEAFF. The full variable domain, rest sourced from reference TRBV7-3 and TRBJ1-1, is GAGVSQTPSNKVTEKGKYVELRCDPISGHTALYWYRQSLGQGPEFLIYFQGTGAADDSGLPNDRFFAVRPEGSVSTLKIQRTERGDSAVYLCASSLWEATEAFFGQGTRLTVV.

The genes are TRBV4-3 and TRBJ1-5, with unresolved D. Germline-derived CDR1 and CDR2 are LGHNA and YSLEER. The CDR3 contains 13 residues. The V end lost 0 bases, the J end lost 5 bases, and 5 bases lay between the germline ends. CDR3 residues: CASSQEKDQPQHF. The CDR3 coding sequence is TGCGCCAGCAGCCAAGAGAAGGATCAGCCCCAGCATTTT.

The chain couples TRBV5-1 to TRBJ2-7; tentatively, D is TRBD2 (6 bases). Trimming left V 3 bases short and J 5 bases short, with 15 bases between. The germline V gene has CDR1 SGHRS and CDR2 YFSETQ. The CDR3 spans 14 residues. The CDR3 reads CASSSPWRGDEQYF. CDR3 in DNA: TGCGCCAGCAGCTCCCCCTGGCGGGGCGACGAGCAGTACTTC.

The chain carries TRBV28 and TRBJ1-6; D call uncertain. The CDR3 loop spans 14 amino acids. Trimming removed 1 base at V and 8 bases at J, with 9 bases between. Germline CDR1 and CDR2: MDHEN and SYDVKM. In DNA form, the CDR3 reads TGTGCCAGCAGTTTATCGACACGACATTCACCCCTCCACTTT. Its protein product is CASSLSTRHSPLHF.

This clone was seen a few times. This chain connects TRBV6-1 to TRBJ1-1, with 9 bases identical to TRBD1. Germline loops: CDR1 MNHNS, CDR2 SASEGT. CDR3 length: 13 amino acids. V lost 3 bases, J lost 11 bases, and 7 bases stayed unmatched. The CDR3 loop reads CASSDLTGGKAFF. The CDR3, as DNA: TGTGCCAGCAGTGATCTAACAGGGGGCAAGGCTTTCTTT.

This chain connects TRBV11-3 to TRBJ1-4; the D gene is possibly TRBD1 (6 bases). V lost 4 bases and J lost 11, with 14 bases in between. The germline V gene encodes CDR1 SGHNT and CDR2 YENEEA. The CDR3 contains 13 residues. For the CDR3, the DNA is TGTGCCAGCAGCTCGACCCCAGGGGAGAAACTGTTTTTT. It yields the protein CASSSTPGEKLFF.

This rearrangement joins TRBV5-1 to TRBJ2-1; D remains ambiguous. Germline values: CDR1 SGHRS, CDR2 YFSETQ. The CDR3 has 14 residues. V was shortened by 0 bases and J by 7 bases, with 11 bases between the two germline ends. The CDR3 coding sequence is TGCGCCAGCAGCTTGGTCACAGCCACGAATGAGCAGTTCTTC. It translates to CASSLVTATNEQFF.

The chain is built from TRBV11-3 and TRBJ2-7, with D possibly matching TRBD2 (5 bases). The CDR3 sequence is 14 residues long. Deletions cut 1 base from V and 4 bases from J, with 11 bases between. Germline V gives CDR1 SGHNT, CDR2 YENEEA. The CDR3 loop reads CASSLGRGRYEQYF. Written as DNA, the CDR3 is TGTGCCAGCAGCTTAGGAAGAGGGCGGTACGAGCAGTACTTC.

The DNA of the CDR3 is TGTGCCAGCAGTGGGACAAAGGGGGGCTACACCTTC. This sequence encodes CASSGTKGGYTF. This chain joins TRBV2 and TRBJ1-2, with D possibly being TRBD1 (5 bases). Between the trimmed V and J ends, which lost 4 bases and 8 bases, there was a span of 11 bases. Germline-derived CDR1 and CDR2 are SNHLY and FYNNEI. The CDR3 contains 12 residues.

The chain recombines TRBV6-1 with TRBJ1-6; tentatively, D is TRBD1 (6 bases). This CDR3 comprises 15 residues. The V end lost 5 bases, the J end lost 7 bases, and 15 bases lay between the germline ends. Germline V lookup: CDR1 MNHNS, CDR2 SASEGT. CDR3 nucleotides: TGTGCCAGCAGTTGGGAAGGGGGTACCAATTCACCCCTCCACTTT. Protein sequence: CASSWEGGTNSPLHF.

This chain joins TRBV14 and TRBJ1-1; no clear D gene. Germline loops: CDR1 SGHDN, CDR2 FVKESK. This CDR3 spans 15 amino acids. V gave up 3 bases and J gave up 2 bases, with 13 bases separating them. CDR3 DNA sequence: TGTGCCAGCAGCCATGTCCGGGTTGGAAACACTGAAGCTTTCTTT. Encoded protein: CASSHVRVGNTEAFF.